This T cell receptor (beta chain) was sequenced in a study of blood T cell repertoires in COVID-19. Clones were sequenced by immunoSEQ multiplex PCR, and TCRdb holds only the in-frame ones, with some missing. In the table there are under 150,000 clones, 85% of which are singletons. CDR3 length: 15 amino acids. Germline V gives CDR1 MNHEY, CDR2 SVGAGI. Deletions cut 7 bases from V and 5 bases from J, with 20 bases between. This sequence joins TRBV6-5 and TRBJ2-5; perhaps TRBD1 as D (6 bases). Sequencing was carried out using peripheral blood. The sequence was obtained from a woman aged 35 to 49 with active or convalescent COVID-19. The CDR3 bases are TGTGCCAGCACCTTTGGGGCAGGGGTGTTGGAGACCCAGTACTTC. It codes for CASTFGAGVLETQYF.